The 29 T cell receptor beta chains given below trace back to one sample, sequenced in a study of shared clonotypes between healthy human individuals. The repertoire was sequenced with immunoSEQ multiplex PCR; TCRdb's copy has only in-frame clones and lacks some. The table has hundreds of thousands of clones, 90% to 95% seen once. The naive CD8 fraction comprised CD45RO-negative cells positively selected for CCR7 and excluded terminally differentiated effector memory CD45RA+ cells. Material: naive CD8+ T cells sorted from blood. These receptors originate from a man aged 25 to 40 in good health.

The chain joins TRBV6-5 to TRBJ1-1; 7 bases line up with TRBD1. The CDR3 totals 13 residues. With 5 bases clipped from V and 5 bases from J, the junction kept 5 bases outside the gene matches. The germline V gene encodes CDR1 MNHEY and CDR2 SVGAGI. CDR3 in DNA: TGTGCCAGCAGTATCACAGGGGTTACTGAAGCTTTCTTT. Its translation: CASSITGVTEAFF.

The rearrangement links TRBV7-6 to TRBJ2-2, with 10 bases fitting TRBD2. Germline CDR1 and CDR2: SGHVS and FNYEAQ. The CDR3 runs to 18 residues. The V gene end was trimmed by 1 base and the J gene end by 3 bases; junction bases not matched to a gene: 8. The DNA for the CDR3 is TGTGCCAGCAGCTTAGTGGCTAGCGGGAGTTTGGACACCGGGGAGCTGTTTTTT. It codes for CASSLVASGSLDTGELFF.

The chain joins TRBV2 to TRBJ2-1; 9 positions agree with TRBD1. Trimming cost V 8 bases and J 7 bases; bases outside gene matches: 15. Germline V lookup: CDR1 SNHLY, CDR2 FYNNEI. The CDR3 is 16 residues long. CDR3 sequence reads: CASQNLAGQGPNEQFF. The CDR3 region has the DNA TGTGCCAGCCAGAACCTCGCGGGACAGGGACCTAATGAGCAGTTCTTC. Full variable domain (rest looked up from reference TRBV2 and TRBJ2-1): EPEVTQTPSHQVTQMGQEVILRCVPISNHLYFYWYRQILGQKVEFLVSFYNNEISEKSEIFDDQFSVERPDGSNFTLKIRSTKLEDSAMYFCASQNLAGQGPNEQFFGPGTRLTVL.

The chain is built from TRBV27 and TRBJ2-1, with TRBD1 matching 7 bases. Germline V gene sequence: CDR1 MNHEY, CDR2 SMNVEV (reference sequence). Germline trimming cut 3 bases from V and 7 bases from J; bases unmatched to any gene: 3. CDR3 length: 13 residues. The CDR3: CASSFSGQNEQFF. CDR3 DNA: TGTGCCAGCAGTTTTTCGGGACAGAATGAGCAGTTCTTC.

The rearrangement uses TRBV29-1 and TRBJ2-5; the D gene is possibly TRBD1 (5 bases). CDR3 size: 15 residues. Trimming cost V 7 bases and J 4 bases, with 22 bases left between them. CDR1 is SQVTM, CDR2 ANQGSEA, per germline. The DNA of the CDR3 is TGCAGCGCCCTCGTGGCCGACAGCTGGAGAGAGACCCAGTACTTC. Protein product: CSALVADSWRETQYF.

This clone was seen a single time. The chain carries TRBV7-6 and TRBJ2-4; 8 nucleotides align to TRBD2. After removal of 1 base from V and 1 base from J, the junction contained 3 bases not matched to a gene. CDR1 and CDR2 (germline): SGHVS, FNYEAQ. The CDR3 runs to 16 residues. The CDR3 sequence: CASSLDGRGAKNIQYF. The CDR3 region has the DNA TGTGCCAGCAGCTTAGACGGGAGGGGGGCCAAAAACATTCAGTACTTC.

Details on this clone: The junction differs from germline at one of its ends, possibly a read error. The rearrangement links TRBV29-1 to TRBJ2-7; D unclear. Germline CDR1 is SQVTM and CDR2 is ANQGSEA. There are 13 residues in the CDR3. Written as DNA, the CDR3 is TGCAGCGTTAAAGACCAAAGCTCCTACGAGCAGTACTTC. Its translation is CSVKDQSSYEQYF.

The J gene is TRBJ1-2, the V gene TRBV4-1, with D uncertain. Germline V gene lookup returns CDR1 MGHRA and CDR2 YSYEKL. Trimming left V 1 base short and J 7 bases short, with 7 bases between. The length of the CDR3 is 12 residues. The CDR3: CASSQGTGGYTF. The CDR3 DNA sequence: TGCGCCAGCAGCCAAGGGACTGGTGGCTACACCTTC.

The chain carries TRBV6-5 and TRBJ2-1, with D hard to call. Germline V gene sequence: CDR1 MNHEY, CDR2 SVGAGI. The CDR3 spans 13 residues. V gave up 5 bases and J gave up 6 bases, with 11 bases separating them. The CDR3 DNA is TGTGCCAGCAGTCCCCTACTCACCAATGAGCAGTTCTTC. Protein sequence: CASSPLLTNEQFF.

The rearrangement uses TRBV6-5 and TRBJ2-1; no clear D. The germline V and J ends were trimmed by 2 bases and 8 bases, with 7 bases remaining between them. This CDR3 spans 12 amino acids. Germline lookup yields CDR1 MNHEY and CDR2 SVGAGI. The CDR3 coding sequence is TGTGCCAGCAGTTACAAGGTCGATGAGCAGTTCTTC. Its translation is CASSYKVDEQFF.

In DNA, the CDR3 is TGTGCCAGCAGCCCACCGGGACAGGGGGCGAATGAGCAGTTCTTC. Protein sequence: CASSPPGQGANEQFF. The chain employs TRBV9 and TRBJ2-1, with 12 positions matching TRBD1. J lost 7 bases, V lost 4 bases, and 6 bases had no gene match. The CDR3 totals 15 residues. Germline CDR1 SGDLS, CDR2 YYNGEE.

The table lists this clone with a count of one. The chain uses TRBV10-3 and TRBJ2-5; 8 nucleotides match TRBD2. Germline values: CDR1 ENHRY, CDR2 SYGVKD. The V and J ends lost 0 bases and 3 bases, in that order; junction bases with no gene match: 3. The CDR3 runs to 15 residues. CDR3: CAISESKAGEETQYF. CDR3 in DNA: TGTGCCATCAGTGAGTCGAAAGCGGGAGAAGAGACCCAGTACTTC.

The rearrangement links TRBV7-9 to TRBJ1-4; 12 positions match TRBD1. Losses at the gene ends were 6 bases for V and 6 bases for J; bases not matched to a gene: 5. Per germline, CDR1 SEHNR and CDR2 FQNEAQ (reference sequence). The CDR3 totals 15 residues. The CDR3 nucleotides read TGTGCCAGCAGGGGACAGGGGGCGAAGGATGAAAAACTGTTTTTT. Translated: CASRGQGAKDEKLFF.

The chain couples TRBV6-6 to TRBJ1-2, with D hard to call. The germline CDR1 and CDR2 sequences are MNHNY and SVGAGI (reference sequence). CDR3 length: 14 amino acids. Trimming cost V 8 bases and J 0 bases, with 13 bases left between them. The CDR3 loop reads CASRALGTNYGYTF. CDR3 sequence (DNA): TGTGCCAGCCGGGCCCTGGGAACTAACTATGGCTACACCTTC.

The V and J genes are TRBV7-2 and TRBJ2-5; 10 bases align to TRBD2. This CDR3 spans 14 amino acids. J was trimmed by 4 bases and V by 5 bases; bases with no gene match: 4. The germline V gene encodes CDR1 SGHTA and CDR2 FQGNSA. DNA of the CDR3: TGTGCCAGCAGCCAGAGCGGGAGGGCAGAGACCCAGTACTTC. As protein: CASSQSGRAETQYF.

This chain connects TRBV4-1 to TRBJ2-7; 7 bases map to TRBD2. The CDR3 is made up of 17 amino acids. V shed 0 bases, J shed 2 bases, and the junction held 10 bases outside the gene matches. Germline V CDR1 and CDR2: MGHRA, YSYEKL. In DNA form, the CDR3 reads TGCGCCAGCAGCCAAGATATACGGCTAGCGGATACCTACGAGCAGTACTTC. Translating gives CASSQDIRLADTYEQYF.

The rearrangement joins TRBV14 to TRBJ2-1, with D unresolved. Germline CDR1 reads SGHDN; CDR2 reads FVKESK. The ends were cut back, 3 bases at V and 6 bases at J, with 6 bases in the middle. This CDR3 has 12 residues. Here the CDR3 reads CASSHFGNEQFF. CDR3 coding DNA: TGTGCCAGCAGCCATTTCGGCAATGAGCAGTTCTTC.

The J gene is TRBJ2-7, the V gene TRBV28; D is undetermined. In germline, CDR1 is MDHEN, CDR2 SYDVKM. The ends were cut back, 5 bases at V and 1 base at J, with 18 bases in the middle. This CDR3 comprises 16 residues. The CDR3 nucleotides are TGTGCCAGCAGTCCAAACCCTGGACGGCCATCCTACGAGCAGTACTTC. Protein sequence: CASSPNPGRPSYEQYF. The entire variable domain, with the rest obtained from reference TRBV28 and TRBJ2-7, is as follows: DVKVTQSSRYLVKRTGEKVFLECVQDMDHENMFWYRQDPGLGLRLIYFSYDVKMKEKGDIPEGYSVSREKKERFSLILESASTNQTSMYLCASSPNPGRPSYEQYFGPGTRLTVT.

The J gene is TRBJ2-5, the V gene TRBV15; TRBD1 aligns across 9 bases. Germline-derived CDR1 and CDR2 are LNHNV and YYDKDF (reference sequence). The J segment lost 5 bases and the V segment lost 0 bases, leaving 10 bases of the junction unmatched. The CDR3 totals 17 residues. The CDR3 nucleotides read TGTGCCACCAGCAGAGATTGGACGGGACAGGGTATGGAGACCCAGTACTTC. Its protein product is CATSRDWTGQGMETQYF. Using reference TRBV15 and TRBJ2-5 for the parts outside the CDR3, the full variable domain is DAMVIQNPRYQVTQFGKPVTLSCSQTLNHNVMYWYQQKSSQAPKLLFHYYDKDFNNEADTPDNFQSRRPNTSFCFLDIRSPGLGDTAMYLCATSRDWTGQGMETQYFGPGTRLLVL.

This clone was detected only a few times. The chain combines TRBV27 with TRBJ2-7; 14 bases agree with TRBD2. The length of the CDR3 is 15 residues. The J segment lost 3 bases and the V segment lost 5 bases, leaving 3 bases of the junction unmatched. The germline gives CDR1 MNHEY, CDR2 SMNVEV (reference sequence). CDR3 nucleotides: TGTGCCAGCAGTAGAGGGACTAGCGGGAGCTACGAGCAGTACTTC. Its translation is CASSRGTSGSYEQYF.

V gene TRBV2 combines with J gene TRBJ1-1; no reliable D call. The CDR3 covers 12 residues. Trimming cost V 11 bases and J 5 bases, with 15 bases left between them. In germline, CDR1 is SNHLY, CDR2 FYNNEI. CDR3 sequence: CAPRTGPTEAFF. The CDR3 coding sequence is TGTGCCCCTAGAACCGGGCCGACTGAAGCTTTCTTT.

The gene calls are TRBV21-1 and TRBJ1-2. TRBV21-1 represents a pseudogene. The CDR3 length is 13 residues. Written as DNA, the CDR3 is TGTGCCAGCATCCCTTGGGAACCGGGGGGCTACACCTTC. This codes for CASIPWEPGGYTF.

The chain joins TRBV2 to TRBJ2-7, with a possible D match to TRBD1 (5 bases). This CDR3 is built from 13 residues. V was pared by 7 bases and J by 3 bases, with 13 bases between. Germline V gene sequence: CDR1 SNHLY, CDR2 FYNNEI. CDR3 sequence reads: CASTVDRSYEQYF. CDR3 DNA: TGTGCCAGCACTGTTGACAGAAGCTACGAGCAGTACTTC.

This rearrangement joins TRBV29-1 to TRBJ2-7; D not resolved. Germline CDR1 reads SQVTM; CDR2 reads ANQGSEA. V lost 6 bases, J lost 1 base, and 16 bases lay in between. The CDR3 contains 14 residues. DNA of the CDR3: TGCAGCGTCCTCCCCGGCGAAGGGTCCTACGAGCAGTACTTC. This gives the protein CSVLPGEGSYEQYF.

V and J are TRBV13 and TRBJ1-1; D uncertain. V was trimmed by 8 bases and J by 0 bases, leaving 13 bases between them. The CDR3 totals 14 residues. Looked up from germline, CDR1 is PRHDT and CDR2 is FYEKMQ (reference sequence). CDR3 protein: CASQSQSMNTEAFF. Here the CDR3 DNA reads TGTGCCAGCCAAAGCCAGAGCATGAACACTGAAGCTTTCTTT.

The chain links TRBV9 to TRBJ2-2; D call uncertain. The germline CDR1 and CDR2 sequences are SGDLS and YYNGEE. With 2 bases removed from V and 6 bases from J, the gap between germline ends came to 5 bases. CDR3 length equals 12 residues. The CDR3 protein is CASSVDPGELFF. As DNA, the CDR3 is TGTGCCAGCAGCGTCGACCCCGGGGAGCTGTTTTTT.

The chain is built from TRBV2 and TRBJ2-5, with a possible D match to TRBD2 (6 bases). Germline V gene sequence: CDR1 SNHLY, CDR2 FYNNEI. CDR3 length equals 12 residues. V dropped 10 bases and J dropped 4 bases, with 13 bases sitting between them. The CDR3 spells CAIFTGRETQYF. In nucleotides, the CDR3 is TGTGCCATCTTTACCGGGAGAGAGACCCAGTACTTC.

The V call is TRBV11-2, the J call TRBJ2-7; TRBD1 or TRBD2 may be the D gene (5 bases each). CDR1 is SGHAT and CDR2 is FQNNGV in the germline V gene. The V and J ends lost 7 bases and 3 bases respectively, with 16 bases between them. The CDR3 runs to 14 residues. The CDR3 DNA is TGTGCCAGCAAAAACGGGGCAGCGGTCTACGAGCAGTACTTC. It specifies CASKNGAAVYEQYF.

This clone appeared a single time. This chain connects TRBV6-5 to TRBJ2-1; no firm D call. CDR1 MNHEY and CDR2 SVGAGI come from the germline V gene. Trimming took 4 bases from V and 2 from J, leaving 6 bases between them. There are 13 residues in the CDR3. This chain's CDR3 is CASSSLTYNEQFF. The CDR3 DNA reads as TGTGCCAGCAGTTCCTTGACCTACAATGAGCAGTTCTTC.